This T cell receptor (beta chain) originates from a study of blood T cell repertoires in COVID-19. Study context: T cells, B-cell-depleted T cells, or PBMCs supplied cDNA or gDNA.

Participants classified as exposed had met a COVID-19 case within 2 weeks before study entry. In the original analysis: Counts of nucleated cells, estimated from reference gene primer amplification, were obtained. Measured with immunoSEQ multiplex PCR; TCRdb has only the in-frame clones, and not every one. V, J and clone size derive from that table, while D and trimming were established from the DNA sequence. The sample records about 370,000 clones, 90% to 95% being singletons. The CDR3 length is 13 residues. The germline V and J ends were trimmed by 7 bases and 2 bases, with 11 bases remaining between them. Per the germline V gene, CDR1 is SNHLY and CDR2 is FYNNEI.

Sequenced sample: PBMCs or T cells enriched from blood (not recorded which). The TCR sequence derives from a woman aged 40 to 50 who had been exposed to COVID-19. This chain joins TRBV2 and TRBJ1-2; D might be TRBD1 (5 bases). The CDR3 spells CASIPPGNYGYTF. The CDR3 DNA reads as TGTGCCAGCATCCCCCCAGGGAACTATGGCTACACCTTC.